A selection of T cell receptor beta chains follows, all from one sample in a study of OX40 agonist ivuxolimab in advanced cancers. Produced via immunoSEQ multiplex PCR; TCRdb's table is partial and in-frame only. Of some 66,000 clones listed, about nine tenths are singletons. Specimen: CD4+ or CD8+ T cells sorted from blood, collected in a trial of the OX40 agonist ivuxolimab. These receptors were collected from an adult with an advanced solid tumor such as melanoma, head and neck, liver or kidney cancer. Each CDR3 is given with its conserved first and last residue. Each record gives: CDR3 DNA, CDR3 protein, D gene, J gene, V gene, clone size. The D gene is left open where the match is weak. The size field is filled for only some rows; it gives once, few, many or a size class.

TGTGCCAGCAGCTTAGTAGACCGAGACAGGGAAGAGACCCAGTACTTC | CASSLVDRDREETQYF | TRBD1 | TRBJ2-5 | TRBV13 | -
TGTGCCAGCAGTTACTCCAGGGCTGAAGCTTTCTTT | CASSYSRAEAFF | - | TRBJ1-1 | TRBV6-6 | -
TGTGCCAGCAGTTTTGGCAGGAGTAATGAAAAACTGTTTTTT | CASSFGRSNEKLFF | - | TRBJ1-4 | TRBV27 | -
TGTGCCAGCAGACAGCCCGGGACGGACAACAATGAGCAGTTCTTC | CASRQPGTDNNEQFF | - | TRBJ2-1 | TRBV5-4 | -
TGTGCCAGCTCACCGGGACAATTAGAGACCCAGTACTTC | CASSPGQLETQYF | - | TRBJ2-5 | TRBV18 | -
TGTGCCAGCAGTTTGGTCGGCCGGGGGACAGGACAAAATTCACCCCTCCACTTT | CASSLVGRGTGQNSPLHF | TRBD1 | TRBJ1-6 | TRBV28 | -
TGTGCCAGCAGTAATGGGCCGGGCACTTCCTACGAGCAGTACTTC | CASSNGPGTSYEQYF | - | TRBJ2-7 | TRBV7-9 | few
TGCGCCAGCAGAGCTCGGACAGACGCGAACACCGGGGAGCTGTTTTTT | CASRARTDANTGELFF | - | TRBJ2-2 | TRBV5-1 | -
TGTGCCAGCAGACCCCAGGGAAGGAACACTGAAGCTTTCTTT | CASRPQGRNTEAFF | - | TRBJ1-1 | TRBV6-5 | -
TGTGCCATCAGTGAGTCGAAGGGACTAGCGGCCGGGGAGCTGTTTTTT | CAISESKGLAAGELFF | TRBD2 | TRBJ2-2 | TRBV10-3 | -
TGTGCCAGCAGCCTCAAAACAGGGAAGCCCCACGAGCAGTACTTC | CASSLKTGKPHEQYF | - | TRBJ2-7 | TRBV6-6 | -
TGTGCTAGTGGTTTGGTACTGGGGATTGACACTGAAGCTTTCTTT | CASGLVLGIDTEAFF | - | TRBJ1-1 | TRBV12-5 | -
TGTGCCATCAGTGAGTCGCACATCGAGCCCCAGCATTTT | CAISESHIEPQHF | - | TRBJ1-5 | TRBV10-3 | once
TGTGCCAGCAGGACACAAGGTGGTGGCTACACCTTC | CASRTQGGGYTF | - | TRBJ1-2 | TRBV6-4 | few
TGTGCCAGCAGTGAAACAGGCTACACCGGGGAGCTGTTTTTT | CASSETGYTGELFF | - | TRBJ2-2 | TRBV2 | -
TGTGCTAGCAGCGGAACTAGCTCCCAAGAGACCCAGTACTTC | CASSGTSSQETQYF | - | TRBJ2-5 | TRBV7-7 | -
TGTGCCAGCTCACCCTACACGAACACTGAAGCTTTCTTT | CASSPYTNTEAFF | - | TRBJ1-1 | TRBV18 | -
TGTGCCAGCTCAGACGAAGAAAAACTGTTTTTT | CASSDEEKLFF | - | TRBJ1-4 | TRBV18 | -
TGTGCCAGTAGTATAAGACTTAGCACAGATACGCAGTATTTT | CASSIRLSTDTQYF | - | TRBJ2-3 | TRBV19 | -
TGTGCCAGTAGTATGAGGACTAGCGGTGGAGAGACCCAGTACTTC | CASSMRTSGGETQYF | TRBD2 | TRBJ2-5 | TRBV19 | -
TGTGCCAGCAGCTCGACAGGACAGAACACCGGGGAGCTGTTTTTT | CASSSTGQNTGELFF | - | TRBJ2-2 | TRBV7-9 | -
TGTGCCAGTAGTATGGGTAGCGGGGTGATCAAAAACATTCAGTACTTC | CASSMGSGVIKNIQYF | TRBD2 | TRBJ2-4 | TRBV19 | -
TGTGCCAGCAGCCCGGAGGAGGGACGGAGTAATGAAAAACTGTTTTTT | CASSPEEGRSNEKLFF | - | TRBJ1-4 | TRBV5-4 | -
TGCGCCAGCAGCCCAGTGGACAGGAGCACCGGGGAGCTGTTTTTT | CASSPVDRSTGELFF | TRBD1 | TRBJ2-2 | TRBV4-1 | once
TGTGCCAGCAGTTTCCACAGGGGAGTAACAGATACGCAGTATTTT | CASSFHRGVTDTQYF | TRBD1 | TRBJ2-3 | TRBV6-5 | -
TGTGCCAGCAGCCGGACTAGCGGGGTAGAGACCCAGTACTTC | CASSRTSGVETQYF | TRBD2 | TRBJ2-5 | TRBV4-2 | -
TGTGCCAGCAGGGCTTCAGGGGATGTAGGGGGCTACACCTTC | CASRASGDVGGYTF | - | TRBJ1-2 | TRBV6-1 | -
TGTGCCAGCAGGATTGGAGGGGGGGCGACCGGGGAGCTGTTTTTT | CASRIGGGATGELFF | - | TRBJ2-2 | TRBV6-6 | -
TGTGCCAGCAGCATACAGGGGTATGGCTACACCTTC | CASSIQGYGYTF | - | TRBJ1-2 | TRBV21-1 | -
TGTGCCAGCAGCTTGGTGCTAGGGGGCGACAATCAGCCCCAGCATTTT | CASSLVLGGDNQPQHF | TRBD1 | TRBJ1-5 | TRBV5-6 | -
TGCGCCAGCAGCCAGGGCAGGATGAACACTGAAGCTTTCTTT | CASSQGRMNTEAFF | - | TRBJ1-1 | TRBV4-1 | -
TGTGCCAGCTCACTTACAGGGGATAACACTGAAGCTTTCTTT | CASSLTGDNTEAFF | TRBD1 | TRBJ1-1 | TRBV18 | -
TGTGCCAGTAGTATTACGACAGGGGATTCACCCCTCCACTTT | CASSITTGDSPLHF | TRBD1 | TRBJ1-6 | TRBV19 | -
TGTGCCAGCAGCCAAGGGGGGGAACAGACCCAGTACTTC | CASSQGGEQTQYF | - | TRBJ2-5 | TRBV7-2 | -
TGTGCCAGCTCACCGGGACGGAGCAATCAGCCCCAGCATTTT | CASSPGRSNQPQHF | - | TRBJ1-5 | TRBV18 | once
TGTGCCAGCAGCCCAAGGACAGGGGCAGGCGTTGACACTGAAGCTTTCTTT | CASSPRTGAGVDTEAFF | TRBD1 | TRBJ1-1 | TRBV7-9 | -
TGCGCCAGCAGCCCGAGCGGTGAGGCAGATACGCAGTATTTT | CASSPSGEADTQYF | - | TRBJ2-3 | TRBV4-1 | -
TGTGCCAGCAGTTACTCGAATAGCAATCAGCCCCAGCATTTT | CASSYSNSNQPQHF | - | TRBJ1-5 | TRBV6-5 | once
TGTGCCAGCACCTCCATTGGGGGTTCACCCCTCCACTTT | CASTSIGGSPLHF | - | TRBJ1-6 | TRBV6-1 | -
TGTGCCAGCAGTTTAATGGCGTTCTCTGGAAACACCATATATTTT | CASSLMAFSGNTIYF | - | TRBJ1-3 | TRBV28 | -
TGTGCCAGCAGCTTGATTACACTGGTCTCTGGGGCCAACGTCCTGACTTTC | CASSLITLVSGANVLTF | - | TRBJ2-6 | TRBV7-6 | -
TGTGCCAGCAGCCCGGCTGGGACAGGGACCTACAATGAGCAGTTCTTC | CASSPAGTGTYNEQFF | TRBD1 | TRBJ2-1 | TRBV5-7 | -
TGCGCCAGCAGTGAGTCGGGGGGCCTAAACAATGAGCAGTTCTTC | CASSESGGLNNEQFF | - | TRBJ2-1 | TRBV10-1 | once
TGTGCCAGCAGTGGACAGGGCGGCAATCAGCCCCAGCATTTT | CASSGQGGNQPQHF | TRBD1 | TRBJ1-5 | TRBV6-5 | -
TGTGCCAGCTCACCACAGGGGGCCGACAATCAGCCCCAGCATTTT | CASSPQGADNQPQHF | TRBD1 | TRBJ1-5 | TRBV18 | -
TGTGCCAGCAGTGAAGGGGGTAGCTCCTACGAGCAGTACTTC | CASSEGGSSYEQYF | - | TRBJ2-7 | TRBV6-1 | -
TGTGCCAGCAACCCGGGACCCAGCACAGATACGCAGTATTTT | CASNPGPSTDTQYF | - | TRBJ2-3 | TRBV7-9 | -
TGCGCCAGCAGCGTCGGAGGAGGCACAGATACGCAGTATTTT | CASSVGGGTDTQYF | - | TRBJ2-3 | TRBV5-1 | -
TGCGCCAGCAGCCAAGAGTGGGGAATCGGGTCACCCCTCCACTTT | CASSQEWGIGSPLHF | - | TRBJ1-6 | TRBV4-1 | -
TGCGCCAGCAGCCAAGCAAGGACATACTACAATGAGCAGTTCTTC | CASSQARTYYNEQFF | - | TRBJ2-1 | TRBV4-1 | -
TGCGCCAGCAGCTTGGACAGGTCCTCACGCACAGATACGCAGTATTTT | CASSLDRSSRTDTQYF | - | TRBJ2-3 | TRBV5-1 | -
TGCGCCAGCAGCTTGGAGTCACAGGGGAGCGGCTACACCTTC | CASSLESQGSGYTF | TRBD1 | TRBJ1-2 | TRBV5-1 | -
TGCAGCGTTGAAGAGGGGAGCACAGATACGCAGTATTTT | CSVEEGSTDTQYF | - | TRBJ2-3 | TRBV29-1 | -